These 9 T cell receptor beta chains originate from one sample sequenced in a study of response to subunit inactivated influenza vaccine. One entry per CDR3 protein results from TCRdb running MiXCR on the RT-PCR reads. This sample has 150,000 to 200,000 distinct CDR3 sequences, with about 12% found just once. The sample was also reused in another study, on T cells expressing NK-cell markers. That source reports: Generation of TCR beta cDNA was performed by 5'RACE template switching incorporating UMIs.

Sequences were derived from CD8+ T cells sorted from PBMCs, sampled approximately 13 days after vaccination. The source of these receptors is a man aged 45-65 years who received an inactivated influenza vaccine.

The table lists this clonotype with a few counts. This sequence joins TRBV9 and TRBJ1-1; 8 bases are a match to TRBD1. Looked up from germline, CDR1 is SGDLS and CDR2 is YYNGEE. This CDR3 comprises 13 residues. Trimming cost V 4 bases and J 6 bases; bases outside gene matches: 5. CDR3 region: CASSPRGLAEAFF. Here the CDR3 DNA reads TGTGCCAGCAGCCCCAGGGGGCTGGCTGAAGCTTTCTTT.

This clonotype was counted only a few times. The rearrangement uses TRBV7-6 and TRBJ2-1; the D is unclear. The CDR3 is made up of 13 amino acids. CDR1 and CDR2 from the germline V gene are SGHVS and FNYEAQ. Trimming cost V 7 bases and J 0 bases, with 7 bases left between them. The CDR3 bases are TGTGCCAGCACGTCACACTCCTACAATGAGCAGTTCTTC. Protein sequence: CASTSHSYNEQFF.

This chain connects TRBV3-1 to TRBJ2-7; maybe TRBD1 (6 bases). Per germline, CDR1 LGHDT and CDR2 YNNKEL (reference sequence). CDR3 size: 15 residues. V shed 4 bases and J shed 4 bases, with 17 bases lying between them. The DNA for the CDR3 is TGTGCCAGCAGCCCCGGTCCCCAGGGGCAATACGAGCAGTACTTC. The encoded protein is CASSPGPQGQYEQYF.

This chain connects TRBV7-9 to TRBJ2-3; D is possibly TRBD1 or TRBD2 (5 bases each). Germline values: CDR1 SEHNR, CDR2 FQNEAQ (reference sequence). The CDR3 contains 14 residues. Trimming stripped 3 bases from V and 5 bases from J, with 12 bases between. The CDR3 sequence: CASSFPGQGDTQYF. In DNA form, the CDR3 reads TGTGCCAGCAGCTTCCCGGGGCAGGGAGATACGCAGTATTTT.

This clonotype was recorded a few times. The V gene is TRBV28, the J gene TRBJ2-5; 12 bases agree with TRBD2. Germline CDR1 and CDR2: MDHEN and SYDVKM. The CDR3 is 18 residues long. V gave up 3 bases and J gave up 1 base; unmatched junction bases: 9. CDR3 amino acids: CASSFDPGLAGLQETQYF. CDR3 bases: TGTGCCAGCAGTTTTGACCCGGGACTAGCGGGCCTCCAAGAGACCCAGTACTTC.

This clonotype was found many times. The chain is built from TRBV12-3 or TRBV12-4 and TRBJ2-7, with 9 bases aligning to TRBD2. The CDR3 sequence is 15 residues long. Trimming took 5 bases from V and 4 from J; bases not matched to a gene: 9. CDR3 sequence: CASSISGTSSYEQYF. CDR3 DNA sequence: TGTGCCAGCAGTATTTCCGGGACTAGCAGTTACGAGCAGTACTTC.

About this clonotype: It may be a read error: a sequence one base away is much more abundant. The chain has TRBV5-1 and TRBJ2-7, with D maybe TRBD2 (6 bases). V gave up 0 bases and J gave up 2 bases, with 12 bases separating them. The germline V gene has CDR1 SGHRS and CDR2 YFSETQ. This CDR3 is 15 amino acids long. CDR3 DNA sequence: TGCGCCAGCAGCTTGGGTCGGGGGTCGACCTACGAGCAGTACTTC. Translating gives CASSLGRGSTYEQYF.

Regarding this clonotype: As the CDR3 is not closed by the conserved phenylalanine or tryptophan, this likely results from a read error. The genes are TRBV27 and TRBJ2-7; 7 positions match TRBD2. Per the germline V gene, CDR1 is MNHEY and CDR2 is SMNVEV (reference sequence). The junction had 7 bases not matched to a gene; V was cut back by 0 bases and J by 5 bases. The CDR3 has 15 residues. CDR3 residues: CASSLSGGGFNEQYL. CDR3 nucleotide sequence: TGTGCCAGCAGTTTATCTGGCGGGGGATTCAACGAGCAGTACTTA.

The chain is built from TRBV11-2 and TRBJ2-3; the D gene is possibly TRBD2 (7 bases). Germline CDR1 and CDR2: SGHAT and FQNNGV. V lost 3 bases and J lost 4, with 20 bases in between. The CDR3 has 17 residues. The CDR3 here is CASSFQLVGGAPDTQYF. For the CDR3, the DNA is TGTGCCAGCAGCTTCCAGCTCGTGGGGGGGGCCCCAGATACGCAGTATTTT.